These 20 T cell receptor beta chains originate from one sample sequenced in a study of T-cell memory formation after mild COVID-19. TCRdb re-called the 5' RACE reads through MiXCR, storing one row per CDR3 protein. The sample carries 84,000 or so distinct CDR3 sequences, approximately 15% recorded once. Source material: PBMCs or a T cell subset sorted from them (not recorded which). These receptor sequences come from an adult woman who had mild COVID-19 (a few samples of this study predate the infection). Cell type and time point are not known.

This clonotype came up a few times. V gene TRBV7-9 combines with J gene TRBJ2-1; 8 nucleotides agree with TRBD2. The CDR3 extends over 12 amino acids. The V segment lost 4 bases and the J segment 9 bases; nucleotides outside the gene matches: 2. Germline CDR1 and CDR2: SEHNR and FQNEAQ (reference sequence). Written as DNA, the CDR3 is TGTGCCAGCAGCTCGCGGGGGGCTGAGCAGTTCTTC. Protein: CASSSRGAEQFF.

The CDR3 coding sequence is TGCAGTGCTAGACTAGCGGGAGTATACGAGCAGTACTTC. The encoded protein is CSARLAGVYEQYF. The V call is TRBV20-1, the J call TRBJ2-7; 10 positions match TRBD2. Germline assignment: CDR1 DFQATT and CDR2 SNEGSKA (reference sequence). This CDR3 contains 13 residues. Losses at the gene ends were 2 bases for V and 4 bases for J; bases not matched to a gene: 2.

This clonotype has only a few counts. This chain uses TRBV6-6 with TRBJ2-7; D is perhaps TRBD1 (6 bases). Germline V lookup: CDR1 MNHNY, CDR2 SVGAGI (reference sequence). The CDR3 consists of 15 residues. Trimming cost V 8 bases and J 3 bases, with 20 bases left between them. The CDR3 is CASQGPTGHLYEQYF. DNA for the CDR3: TGTGCCAGCCAAGGGCCTACGGGACACCTCTACGAGCAGTACTTC.

This chain joins TRBV4-3 and TRBJ2-3; TRBD2 aligns across 12 bases. The CDR3 is 17 amino acids. V lost 4 bases to trimming and J lost 2 bases; unmatched junction nucleotides: 7. The germline CDR1 and CDR2 sequences are LGHNA and YSLEER. CDR3 region: CASSPRTSGTTTDTQYF. The CDR3 DNA sequence: TGCGCCAGCAGCCCCCGGACTAGCGGGACGACCACAGATACGCAGTATTTT.

In its sample, this clonotype was seen a few times. The chain has TRBV9 and TRBJ2-3; the match to TRBD1 covers 9 bases. The trim removed 4 bases at V and 2 bases at J, leaving 11 bases unmatched. This CDR3 has 17 amino acids. In germline, CDR1 is SGDLS, CDR2 YYNGEE. The CDR3 reads CASSPPPGTGITDTQYF. CDR3 DNA sequence: TGTGCCAGCAGCCCCCCTCCCGGGACAGGGATCACAGATACGCAGTATTTT.

This clonotype has more than one count but fewer than ten. The chain uses TRBV11-2 and TRBJ2-3; 8 bases align to TRBD2. Germline V lookup: CDR1 SGHAT, CDR2 FQNNGV. The CDR3 length is 15 residues. V was pared by 6 bases and J by 2 bases, with 7 bases of the junction left unmatched. The CDR3: CASRIREGPTDTQYF. For the CDR3, the DNA is TGTGCCAGCAGGATTCGGGAGGGACCCACAGATACGCAGTATTTT.

The sample holds a few counts of this clonotype. This rearrangement joins TRBV6-6 to TRBJ2-5; D is ambiguous. CDR3 size: 13 residues. Trimming cost V 6 bases and J 7 bases, with 15 bases left between them. The germline CDR1 and CDR2 sequences are MNHNY and SVGAGI (reference sequence). CDR3 amino acids: CASREEITVTQYF. CDR3 sequence (DNA): TGTGCCAGCAGAGAAGAGATCACAGTGACCCAGTACTTC.

The genes are TRBV7-9 and TRBJ2-3; 10 nucleotides agree with TRBD2. The CDR3 extends over 16 amino acids. The germline V gene has CDR1 SEHNR and CDR2 FQNEAQ (reference sequence). Trimming took 7 bases from V and 2 from J; bases not matched to a gene: 9. The DNA for the CDR3 is TGTGCCAGCAAGACGGGAGCGGGGGGGTCCACAGATACGCAGTATTTT. It encodes CASKTGAGGSTDTQYF.

The gene calls are TRBV5-1 and TRBJ2-5; D might be TRBD2 (5 bases). V gave up 7 bases and J gave up 3 bases, with 16 bases separating them. CDR1 and CDR2 from the germline V gene are SGHRS and YFSETQ. The CDR3 covers 14 residues. In DNA form, the CDR3 reads TGCGCCAGCCGGGAAAAGCAGCGAGAAGAGACCCAGTACTTC. This translates into CASREKQREETQYF.

In its sample, this clonotype was seen a few times. The chain links TRBV12-3 or TRBV12-4 to TRBJ2-7; no clear D gene. The CDR3 length is 13 residues. V gave up 1 base and J gave up 6 bases, with 10 bases separating them. CDR3: CASSLGRVAEQYF. In nucleotides, the CDR3 is TGTGCCAGCAGTTTAGGTAGGGTGGCCGAGCAGTACTTC.

The chain is built from TRBV19 and TRBJ1-2; the match to TRBD1 covers 10 bases. This CDR3 is 15 amino acids long. The germline gives CDR1 LNHDA, CDR2 SQIVND (reference sequence). J gave up 3 bases and V 3 bases, and 4 bases lay outside the gene matches. The CDR3 DNA reads as TGTGCCAGTAGTATCGGGACAGGGGAATACTATGGCTACACCTTC. Amino acid sequence: CASSIGTGEYYGYTF. Variable domain in full (rest from reference TRBV19 and TRBJ1-2): DGGITQSPKYLFRKEGQNVTLSCEQNLNHDAMYWYRQDPGQGLRLIYYSQIVNDFQKGDIAEGYSVSREKKESFPLTVTSAQKNPTAFYLCASSIGTGEYYGYTFGSGTRLTVV.

This clonotype was recorded at least ten times. The genes are TRBV5-5 and TRBJ2-2, with D unclear. V dropped 0 bases and J dropped 4 bases, with 7 bases sitting between them. The V gene's germline CDR1 is SGHKS and CDR2 YYEKEE (reference sequence). There are 14 residues in the CDR3. DNA for the CDR3: TGTGCCAGCAGCTTGGGAGGATTCACCGGGGAGCTGTTTTTT. It encodes CASSLGGFTGELFF.

The chain combines TRBV2 with TRBJ2-5; TRBD1 matches 8 bases. The CDR3 is made up of 15 amino acids. The V segment lost 3 bases and the J segment 3 bases; nucleotides outside the gene matches: 6. Germline V gene data show CDR1 as SNHLY and CDR2 as FYNNEI. CDR3 coding DNA: TGTGCCAGCAGTGAGGGGGTGGGACAGGAAGAGACCCAGTACTTC. This translates into CASSEGVGQEETQYF. The full variable domain, in which reference TRBV2 and TRBJ2-5 provide the parts outside the CDR3, is EPEVTQTPSHQVTQMGQEVILRCVPISNHLYFYWYRQILGQKVEFLVSFYNNEISEKSEIFDDQFSVERPDGSNFTLKIRSTKLEDSAMYFCASSEGVGQEETQYFGPGTRLLVL.

This clonotype has a handful of counts. The genes are TRBV12-3 or TRBV12-4 and TRBJ1-1; TRBD1 matches 7 bases. Trimming removed 6 bases from V and 3 bases from J; junction bases left unmatched: 16. This CDR3 comprises 17 residues. For the CDR3, the DNA is TGTGCCAGCAGACCGTCGGGCAGATCTAGGGGGCACACTGAAGCTTTCTTT. Amino acids: CASRPSGRSRGHTEAFF.

The J gene is TRBJ2-1, the V gene TRBV4-2; D unclear. The CDR3 sequence is 13 residues long. Between the trimmed V and J ends, which lost 0 bases and 6 bases, there was a span of 6 bases. Germline V gene lookup returns CDR1 LGHNA and CDR2 YNFKEQ. The CDR3 nucleotides are TGTGCCAGCAGCCAAGATACGAGCAATGAGCAGTTCTTC. Protein: CASSQDTSNEQFF.

The V call is TRBV4-1, the J call TRBJ2-2; no definite D call. The ends were cut back, 1 base at V and 5 bases at J, with 14 bases in the middle. The CDR3 has 16 amino acids. From germline, CDR1 is MGHRA and CDR2 YSYEKL. The CDR3 here is CASSQVMLPATGELFF. CDR3 coding DNA: TGCGCCAGCAGCCAAGTGATGCTACCTGCGACCGGGGAGCTGTTTTTT.

This clonotype occurred a few times. The chain is built from TRBV19 and TRBJ1-1, with TRBD1 matching 8 bases. The trim removed 4 bases at V and 6 bases at J, leaving 4 bases unmatched. The CDR3 is 13 amino acids. CDR1 and CDR2 from the germline V gene are LNHDA and SQIVND (reference sequence). CDR3 DNA sequence: TGTGCCAGTAGTACCGACAGGGGATCTGAAGCTTTCTTT. This encodes CASSTDRGSEAFF.

This clonotype has ten or more counts. This sequence joins TRBV29-1 and TRBJ2-1; 8 nucleotides match TRBD2. The ends lost 5 bases at V and 6 bases at J; junction bases unmatched: 6. Per germline, CDR1 SQVTM and CDR2 ANQGSEA. This CDR3 has 13 amino acids. The CDR3 spells CSVLSGSVNEQFF. Written as DNA, the CDR3 is TGCAGCGTTTTAAGCGGGAGCGTCAATGAGCAGTTCTTC.

This clonotype has only a few counts. The chain employs TRBV7-2 and TRBJ2-1; tentative D call: TRBD1 (6 bases). CDR3 length equals 17 residues. Germline CDR1 SGHTA, CDR2 FQGNSA. Deletions cut 4 bases from V and 7 bases from J, with 23 bases between. In DNA form, the CDR3 reads TGTGCCAGCAGCTCCCAGTCGCAAGGTCTCAGGGGAAATGAGCAGTTCTTC. It translates to CASSSQSQGLRGNEQFF.

This clonotype was observed a handful of times. This chain links TRBV30 with TRBJ2-1; D uncertain. V lost 2 bases, J lost 2 bases, and 7 bases lay in between. Looked up from germline, CDR1 is GTSNPN and CDR2 is SVGIG (reference sequence). This CDR3 region has 13 residues. The CDR3 reads CAWSILAYNEQFF. The DNA of the CDR3 is TGTGCCTGGAGTATCCTTGCCTACAATGAGCAGTTCTTC.